The 10 T cell receptor beta chains reported below all come from one sample, sequenced in a study of T cells expressing NK-cell markers. TCRdb processed the 5' RACE reads again and assigns one entry to each CDR3 protein, with no DNA. The table lists some 120,000 distinct CDR3 sequences. Sequenced: blood T cells: a sorted CD56 or NKG2C T cell subset, CD4+ or CD8+ T cells, or bulk PBMC T cells (not recorded which). The receptor set was obtained from a woman aged 18-70 years in good health.

The chain couples TRBV5-6 to TRBJ2-3; TCRdb's D call of TRBD1 is untestable without DNA. The V gene's germline CDR1 is SGHDT and CDR2 YYEEEE. The CDR3 is made up of 14 amino acids. The CDR3 sequence is CASSLTGDPDTQYF.

The V gene is TRBV7-9, the J gene TRBJ2-3. Germline V gives CDR1 SEHNR, CDR2 FQNEAQ (reference sequence). CDR3 length: 14 amino acids. CDR3 sequence: CASRLPRTADTQYF.

The chain links TRBV7-6 to TRBJ2-5; the TRBD2 assignment by TCRdb is unverifiable without DNA. This CDR3 contains 17 residues. The V gene's germline CDR1 is SGHVS and CDR2 FNYEAQ. The CDR3: CASSPLGLDEYEETQYF.

The gene calls are TRBV20-1 and TRBJ2-7; TCRdb outputs TRBD1, but without DNA this stays unchecked. Per the germline V gene, CDR1 is DFQATT and CDR2 is SNEGSKA (reference sequence). The CDR3 spans 19 residues. The CDR3 loop reads CSARHWEINRGRDPYEQYF.

The CDR3 sequence: CASSPRGRMAGELFF. The rearrangement uses TRBV12-3 or TRBV12-4 and TRBJ2-2; with no DNA, the TCRdb D assignment of TRBD1 cannot be verified. The CDR3 length is 15 residues.

The chain is built from TRBV4-1 and TRBJ1-1; TCRdb proposes TRBD1, but this gene call is untestable without DNA. The germline gives CDR1 MGHRA, CDR2 YSYEKL. The CDR3 covers 20 residues. The CDR3: CASSQIPQTSPGQLNTEAFF.

The rearrangement links TRBV20-1 to TRBJ2-2; without DNA, the TCRdb call of TRBD2 cannot be checked. The CDR3 is 17 amino acids. CDR1 and CDR2 from the germline V gene are DFQATT and SNEGSKA (reference sequence). CDR3 in amino acids: CSAGPLAGLEIAGELFF.

The gene calls are TRBV20-1 and TRBJ2-1; TCRdb calls TRBD2, which cannot be checked without DNA. This CDR3 has 14 amino acids. Germline values: CDR1 DFQATT, CDR2 SNEGSKA (reference sequence). This CDR3 is CSATGLTAGDEQFF.

The chain combines TRBV20-1 with TRBJ1-2. The V gene's germline CDR1 is DFQATT and CDR2 SNEGSKA (reference sequence). This CDR3 has 14 amino acids. CDR3 region: CSATAVGTTYGHTF.

The chain is built from TRBV12-3 or TRBV12-4 and TRBJ2-3; TCRdb's D gene call, TRBD1, goes unchecked for lack of DNA. This CDR3 region has 17 residues. The CDR3 spells CASRPPVGIEPTDTQYF.